The clone carrying this T cell receptor beta chain was detected only once. These data come from a study of blood T cell repertoires in COVID-19. Study details: COVID-19 samples collected from the United States, Italy and Spain covered acute and convalescent phases. From T cells, B-cell-depleted T cells, or PBMCs came the material, which was cDNA or gDNA.

Per the authors' pipeline: The assay estimated nucleated cells by amplifying reference gene primers. Sequenced by immunoSEQ multiplex PCR; TCRdb stores in-frame clones only, minus some. Clonal size and the V and J genes are those of that table, whereas D and trimming came from the DNA. The data contain some 140,000 clones, around 85% of them singletons. The V and J ends lost 4 bases and 0 bases respectively, with 12 bases between them. Germline V lookup: CDR1 PRHDT, CDR2 FYEKMQ (reference sequence). This CDR3 spans 15 amino acids. The rearrangement joins TRBV13 to TRBJ1-1; tentative D call: TRBD1 (6 bases). The sequencing sample was made of peripheral blood. This sequence was found in a human donor in a cohort sampled during active COVID-19. The chain's CDR3 is CASSSTGTLNTEAFF. The CDR3 nucleotides are TGTGCCAGCAGCTCAACAGGGACCTTGAACACTGAAGCTTTCTTT.